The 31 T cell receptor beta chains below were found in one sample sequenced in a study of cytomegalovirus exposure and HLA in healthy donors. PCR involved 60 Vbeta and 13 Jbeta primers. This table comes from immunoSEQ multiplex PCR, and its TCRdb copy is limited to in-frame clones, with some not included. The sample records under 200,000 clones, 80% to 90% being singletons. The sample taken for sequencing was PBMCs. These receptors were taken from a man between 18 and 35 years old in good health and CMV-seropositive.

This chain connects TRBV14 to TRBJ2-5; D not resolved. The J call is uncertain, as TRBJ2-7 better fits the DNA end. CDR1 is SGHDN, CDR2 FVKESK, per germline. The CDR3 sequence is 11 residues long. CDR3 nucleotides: TGTGCCAGCAGCCAAGGACTCGAGCAGTACTTC. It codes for CASSQGLEQYF.

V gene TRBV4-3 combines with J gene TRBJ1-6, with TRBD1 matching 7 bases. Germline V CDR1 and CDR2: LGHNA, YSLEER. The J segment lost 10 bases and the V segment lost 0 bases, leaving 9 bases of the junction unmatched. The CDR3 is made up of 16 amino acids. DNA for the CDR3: TGCGCCAGCAGCCAAGATGCAGGGGGAAATAGATCACCCCTCCACTTT. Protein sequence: CASSQDAGGNRSPLHF.

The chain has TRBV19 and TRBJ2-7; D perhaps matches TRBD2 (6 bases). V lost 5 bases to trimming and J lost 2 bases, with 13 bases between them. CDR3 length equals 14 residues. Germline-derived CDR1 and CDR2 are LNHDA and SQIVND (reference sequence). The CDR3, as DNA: TGTGCCAGTAGTTCCGGGACTGGAACCTACGAGCAGTACTTC. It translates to CASSSGTGTYEQYF.

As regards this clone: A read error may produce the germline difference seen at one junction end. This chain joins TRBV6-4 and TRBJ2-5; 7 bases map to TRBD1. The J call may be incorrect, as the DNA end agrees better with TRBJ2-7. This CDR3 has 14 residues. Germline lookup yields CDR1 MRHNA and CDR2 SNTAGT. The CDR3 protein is CASSPDRVSDEQYF. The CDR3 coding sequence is TGTGCCAGCAGTCCCGACAGGGTCTCCGACGAGCAGTACTTC.

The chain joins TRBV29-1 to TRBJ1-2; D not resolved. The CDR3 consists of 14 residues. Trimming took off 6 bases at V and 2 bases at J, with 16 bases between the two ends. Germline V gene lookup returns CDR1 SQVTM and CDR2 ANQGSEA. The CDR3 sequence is CSVATPPVNYGYTF. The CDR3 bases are TGCAGCGTCGCAACTCCCCCGGTGAACTATGGCTACACCTTC.

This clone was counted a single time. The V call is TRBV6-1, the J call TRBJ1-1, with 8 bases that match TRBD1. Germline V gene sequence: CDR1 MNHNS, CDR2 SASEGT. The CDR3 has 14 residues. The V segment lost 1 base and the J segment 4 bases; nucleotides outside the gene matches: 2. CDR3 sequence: CASSEVDRGTEAFF. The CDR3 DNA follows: TGTGCCAGCAGTGAAGTTGACAGGGGCACTGAAGCTTTCTTT.

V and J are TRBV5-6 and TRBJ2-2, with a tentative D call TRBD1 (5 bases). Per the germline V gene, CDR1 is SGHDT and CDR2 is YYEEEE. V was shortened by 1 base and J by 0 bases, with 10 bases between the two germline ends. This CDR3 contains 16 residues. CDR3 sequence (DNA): TGTGCCAGCAGCTTGAGTGACAGTTCGAACACCGGGGAGCTGTTTTTT. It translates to CASSLSDSSNTGELFF.

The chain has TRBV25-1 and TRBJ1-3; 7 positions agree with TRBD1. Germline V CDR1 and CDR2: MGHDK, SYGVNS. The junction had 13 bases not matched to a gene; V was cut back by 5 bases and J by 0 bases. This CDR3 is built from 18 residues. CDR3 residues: CASSNPTPSGGSGNTIYF. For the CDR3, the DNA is TGTGCCAGCAGTAACCCCACCCCCTCAGGGGGCTCTGGAAACACCATATATTTT.

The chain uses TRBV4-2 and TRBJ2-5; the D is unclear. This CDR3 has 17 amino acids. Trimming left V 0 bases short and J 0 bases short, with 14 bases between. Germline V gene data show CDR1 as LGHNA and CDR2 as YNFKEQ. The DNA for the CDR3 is TGTGCCAGCAGCCAAGATCGCGACACCTCGTACCAAGAGACCCAGTACTTC. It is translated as CASSQDRDTSYQETQYF.

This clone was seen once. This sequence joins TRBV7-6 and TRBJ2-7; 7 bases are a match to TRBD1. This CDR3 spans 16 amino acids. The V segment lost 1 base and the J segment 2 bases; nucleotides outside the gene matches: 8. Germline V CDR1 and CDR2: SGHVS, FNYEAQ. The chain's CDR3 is CASSLGTGQPTYEQYF. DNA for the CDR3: TGTGCCAGCAGCTTAGGTACGGGACAGCCTACCTACGAGCAGTACTTC.

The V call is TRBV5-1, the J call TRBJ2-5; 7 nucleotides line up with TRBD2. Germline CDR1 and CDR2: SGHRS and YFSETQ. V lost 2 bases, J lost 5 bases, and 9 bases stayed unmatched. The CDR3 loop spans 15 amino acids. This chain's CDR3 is CASSFSSGDWETQYF. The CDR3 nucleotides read TGCGCCAGCAGCTTCTCTAGCGGTGATTGGGAGACCCAGTACTTC.

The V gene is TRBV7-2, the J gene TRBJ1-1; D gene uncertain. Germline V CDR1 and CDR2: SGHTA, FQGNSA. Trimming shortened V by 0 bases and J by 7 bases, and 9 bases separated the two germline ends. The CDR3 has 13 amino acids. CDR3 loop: CASSLAYPLEAFF. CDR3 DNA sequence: TGTGCCAGCAGCTTAGCCTACCCACTTGAAGCTTTCTTT.

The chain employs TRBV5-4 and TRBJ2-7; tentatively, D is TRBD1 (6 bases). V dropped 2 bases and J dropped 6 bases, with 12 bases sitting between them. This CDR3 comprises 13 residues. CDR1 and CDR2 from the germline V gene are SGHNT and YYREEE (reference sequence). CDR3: CASSLVGASEQYF. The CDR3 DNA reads TGTGCCAGCAGCTTAGTGGGGGCCTCCGAGCAGTACTTC. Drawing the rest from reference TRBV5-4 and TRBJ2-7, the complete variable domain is ETGVTQSPTHLIKTRGQQVTLRCSSQSGHNTVSWYQQALGQGPQFIFQYYREEENGRGNFPPRFSGLQFPNYSSELNVNALELDDSALYLCASSLVGASEQYFGPGTRLTVT.

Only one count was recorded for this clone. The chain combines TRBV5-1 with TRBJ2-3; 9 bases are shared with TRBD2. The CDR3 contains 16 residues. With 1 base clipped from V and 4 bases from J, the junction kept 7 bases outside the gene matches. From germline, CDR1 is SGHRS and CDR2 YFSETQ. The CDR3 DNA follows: TGCGCCAGCAGCTTGCGGACTAGCGACGTTGCAGATACGCAGTATTTT. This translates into CASSLRTSDVADTQYF.

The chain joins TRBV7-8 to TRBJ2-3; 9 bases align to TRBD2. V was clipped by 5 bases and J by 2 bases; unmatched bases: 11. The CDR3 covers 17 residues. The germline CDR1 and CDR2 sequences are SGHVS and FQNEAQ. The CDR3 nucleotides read TGTGCCAGCAGCAACATTAGCGGGGGAGCTCCCACAGATACGCAGTATTTT. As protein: CASSNISGGAPTDTQYF.

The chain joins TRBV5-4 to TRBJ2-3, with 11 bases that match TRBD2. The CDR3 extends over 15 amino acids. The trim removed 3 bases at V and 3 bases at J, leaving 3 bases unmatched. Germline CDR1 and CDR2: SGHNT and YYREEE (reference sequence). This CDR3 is CASSSLAGGTDTQYF. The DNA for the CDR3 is TGTGCCAGCAGCTCGTTAGCGGGGGGGACAGATACGCAGTATTTT.

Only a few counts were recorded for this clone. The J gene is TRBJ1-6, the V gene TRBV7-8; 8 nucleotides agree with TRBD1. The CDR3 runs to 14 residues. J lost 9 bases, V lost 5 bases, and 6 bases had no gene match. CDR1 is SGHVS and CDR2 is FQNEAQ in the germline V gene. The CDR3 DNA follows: TGTGCCAGCAGCCAAGACAGGGGAGGTTCACCCCTCCACTTT. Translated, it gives CASSQDRGGSPLHF.

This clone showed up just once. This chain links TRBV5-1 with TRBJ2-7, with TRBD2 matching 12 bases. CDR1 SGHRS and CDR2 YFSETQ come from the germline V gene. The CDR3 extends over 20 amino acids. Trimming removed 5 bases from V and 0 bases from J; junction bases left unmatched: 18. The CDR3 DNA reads TGCGCCAGCAGGGGAACTTCTACCAGAACTAGCGGGGGGACCTCCTACGAGCAGTACTTC. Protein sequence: CASRGTSTRTSGGTSYEQYF.

The CDR3 DNA sequence: TGTGCCAGCAGCTTAATCCGGGGGACTGAAGCTTTCTTT. Residues: CASSLIRGTEAFF. The chain joins TRBV11-2 to TRBJ1-1; D perhaps matches TRBD1 (5 bases). The CDR3 sequence is 13 residues long. V was clipped by 2 bases and J by 5 bases, with 9 bases between them. Germline V lookup: CDR1 SGHAT, CDR2 FQNNGV.

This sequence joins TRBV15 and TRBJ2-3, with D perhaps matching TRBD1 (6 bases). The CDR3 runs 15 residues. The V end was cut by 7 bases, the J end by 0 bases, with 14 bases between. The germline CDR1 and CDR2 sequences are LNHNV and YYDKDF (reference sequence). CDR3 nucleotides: TGTGCCACCAAACCCGGGACAATCAGCACAGATACGCAGTATTTT. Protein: CATKPGTISTDTQYF.

The CDR3 nucleotides read TGCGCCAGCAGCGGCACCGGGACAGGGACCTACGAGCAGTACTTC. It codes for CASSGTGTGTYEQYF. The chain combines TRBV5-1 with TRBJ2-7; 9 bases align to TRBD1. The germline CDR1 and CDR2 sequences are SGHRS and YFSETQ. V was pared by 4 bases and J by 2 bases, with 7 bases of the junction left unmatched. The CDR3 covers 15 residues.

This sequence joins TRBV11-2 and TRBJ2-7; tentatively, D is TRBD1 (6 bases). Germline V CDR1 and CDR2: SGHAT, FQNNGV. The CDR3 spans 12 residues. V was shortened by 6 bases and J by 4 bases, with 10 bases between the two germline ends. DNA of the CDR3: TGTGCCAGCAGTCAGGGGTGGTACGAGCAGTACTTC. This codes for CASSQGWYEQYF.

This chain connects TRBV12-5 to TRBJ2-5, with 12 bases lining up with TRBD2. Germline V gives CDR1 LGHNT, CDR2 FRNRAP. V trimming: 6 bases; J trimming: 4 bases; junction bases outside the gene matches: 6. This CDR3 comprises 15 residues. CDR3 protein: CASGRTSGVGETQYF. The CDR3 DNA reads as TGTGCTAGTGGACGGACTAGCGGGGTGGGAGAGACCCAGTACTTC.

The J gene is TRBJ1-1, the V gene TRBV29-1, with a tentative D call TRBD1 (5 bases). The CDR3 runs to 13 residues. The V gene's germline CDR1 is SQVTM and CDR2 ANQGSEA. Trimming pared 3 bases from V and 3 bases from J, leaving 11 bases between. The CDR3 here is CSVEGRVYTEAFF. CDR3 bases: TGCAGCGTTGAGGGCAGGGTATACACTGAAGCTTTCTTT. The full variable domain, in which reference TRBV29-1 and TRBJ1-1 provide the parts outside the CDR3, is SAVISQKPSRDICQRGTSLTIQCQVDSQVTMMFWYRQQPGQSLTLIATANQGSEATYESGFVIDKFPISRPNLTFSTLTVSNMSPEDSSIYLCSVEGRVYTEAFFGQGTRLTVV.

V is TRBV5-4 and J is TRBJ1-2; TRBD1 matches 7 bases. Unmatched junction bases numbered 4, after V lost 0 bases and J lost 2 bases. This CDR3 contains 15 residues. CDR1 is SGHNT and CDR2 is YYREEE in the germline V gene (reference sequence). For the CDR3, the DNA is TGTGCCAGCAGCTTGGCCGAACAGGGGAACTATGGCTACACCTTC. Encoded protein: CASSLAEQGNYGYTF.

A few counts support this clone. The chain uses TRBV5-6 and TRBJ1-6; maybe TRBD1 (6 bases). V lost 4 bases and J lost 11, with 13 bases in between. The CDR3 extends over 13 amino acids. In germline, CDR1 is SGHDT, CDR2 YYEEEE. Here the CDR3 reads CASSANQGTPLHF. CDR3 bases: TGTGCCAGCAGCGCCAACCAGGGGACACCCCTCCACTTT.

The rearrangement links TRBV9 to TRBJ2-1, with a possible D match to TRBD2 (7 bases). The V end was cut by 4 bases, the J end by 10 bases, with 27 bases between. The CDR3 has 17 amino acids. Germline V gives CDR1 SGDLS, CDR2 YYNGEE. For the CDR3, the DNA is TGTGCCAGCAGCCCTAGGGGGTCCGGCGGGGGCTCCCCCGAGCAGTTCTTC. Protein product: CASSPRGSGGGSPEQFF. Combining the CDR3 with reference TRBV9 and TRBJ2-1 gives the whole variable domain DSGVTQTPKHLITATGQRVTLRCSPRSGDLSVYWYQQSLDQGLQFLIQYYNGEERAKGNILERFSAQQFPDLHSELNLSSLELGDSALYFCASSPRGSGGGSPEQFFGPGTRLTVL.

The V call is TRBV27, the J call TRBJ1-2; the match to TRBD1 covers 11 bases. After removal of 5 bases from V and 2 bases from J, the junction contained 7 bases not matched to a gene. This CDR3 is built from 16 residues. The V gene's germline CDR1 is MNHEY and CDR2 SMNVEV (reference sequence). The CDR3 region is CASSPTRTGGNYGYTF. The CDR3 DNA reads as TGTGCCAGCAGTCCGACCCGGACAGGGGGCAACTATGGCTACACCTTC.

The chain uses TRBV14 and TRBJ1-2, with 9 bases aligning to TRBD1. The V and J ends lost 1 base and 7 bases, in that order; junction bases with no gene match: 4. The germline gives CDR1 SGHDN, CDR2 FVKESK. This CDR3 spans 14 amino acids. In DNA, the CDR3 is TGTGCCAGCAGCCAAGGGGACAGGGCCGGTGGCTACACCTTC. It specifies CASSQGDRAGGYTF.

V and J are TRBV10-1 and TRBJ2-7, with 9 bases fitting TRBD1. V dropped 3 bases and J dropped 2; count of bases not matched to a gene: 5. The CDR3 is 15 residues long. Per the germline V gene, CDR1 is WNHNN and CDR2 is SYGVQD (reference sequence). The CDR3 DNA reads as TGCGCCAGCAGTGAAAGTAGGACAGGGGCCTACGAGCAGTACTTC. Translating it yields CASSESRTGAYEQYF.

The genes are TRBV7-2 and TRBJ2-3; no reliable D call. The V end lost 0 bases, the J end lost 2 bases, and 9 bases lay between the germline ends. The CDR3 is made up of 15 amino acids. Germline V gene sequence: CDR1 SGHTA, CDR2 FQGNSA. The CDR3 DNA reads TGTGCCAGCAGCTTAGCCCCAGCGTTCACAGATACGCAGTATTTT. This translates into CASSLAPAFTDTQYF.